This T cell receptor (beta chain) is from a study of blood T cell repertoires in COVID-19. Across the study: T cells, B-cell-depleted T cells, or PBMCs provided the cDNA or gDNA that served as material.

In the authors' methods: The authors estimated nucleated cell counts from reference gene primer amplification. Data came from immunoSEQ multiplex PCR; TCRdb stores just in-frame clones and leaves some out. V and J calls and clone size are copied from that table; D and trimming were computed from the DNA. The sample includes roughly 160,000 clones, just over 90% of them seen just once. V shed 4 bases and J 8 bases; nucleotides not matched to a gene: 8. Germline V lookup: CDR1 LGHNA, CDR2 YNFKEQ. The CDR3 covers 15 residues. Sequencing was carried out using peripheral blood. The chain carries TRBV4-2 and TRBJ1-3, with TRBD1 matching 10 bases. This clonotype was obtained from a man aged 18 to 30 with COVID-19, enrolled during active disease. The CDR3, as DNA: TGTGCCAGCAGCCTCCGGGACAGGGGTAGGGACACCATATATTTT. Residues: CASSLRDRGRDTIYF.